The present entry profiles one T cell receptor beta chain with its context. The data belong to a study of technical replicates of blood from a few donors. The repertoire was sequenced with immunoSEQ multiplex PCR; TCRdb's copy has only in-frame clones and lacks some. The sample yields tens of thousands of clones, around 92% seen once. Germline V lookup: CDR1 MNHEY, CDR2 SVGAGI. Trimming pared 2 bases from V and 2 bases from J, leaving 10 bases between. This CDR3 is 14 amino acids long. The sample taken for sequencing was T cells isolated from PBMCs. The TCR originated in a human donor in good health. Some clones in this sample may be carry-over from other donors' samples. The genes are TRBV6-5 and TRBJ2-7, with D possibly TRBD1 on 6 matching bases. The DNA of the CDR3 is TGTGCCAGCAGTTACAAGGACAGTACCTACGAGCAGTACTTC. Protein product: CASSYKDSTYEQYF.